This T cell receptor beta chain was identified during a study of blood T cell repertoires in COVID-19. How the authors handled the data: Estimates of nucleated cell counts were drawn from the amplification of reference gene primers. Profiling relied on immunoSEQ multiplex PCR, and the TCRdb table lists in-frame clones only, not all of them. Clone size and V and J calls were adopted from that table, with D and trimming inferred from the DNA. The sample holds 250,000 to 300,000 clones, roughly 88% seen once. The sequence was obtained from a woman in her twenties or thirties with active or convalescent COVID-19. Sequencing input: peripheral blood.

In nucleotides, the CDR3 is TGTGCCAGCAGTTCCCTCGCCAGCAATGAGCAGTTCTTC. This sequence encodes CASSSLASNEQFF. The chain is built from TRBV6-5 and TRBJ2-1; D remains unclear. Trimming pared 4 bases from V and 6 bases from J, leaving 10 bases between. Germline-derived CDR1 and CDR2 are MNHEY and SVGAGI. CDR3 size: 13 residues.